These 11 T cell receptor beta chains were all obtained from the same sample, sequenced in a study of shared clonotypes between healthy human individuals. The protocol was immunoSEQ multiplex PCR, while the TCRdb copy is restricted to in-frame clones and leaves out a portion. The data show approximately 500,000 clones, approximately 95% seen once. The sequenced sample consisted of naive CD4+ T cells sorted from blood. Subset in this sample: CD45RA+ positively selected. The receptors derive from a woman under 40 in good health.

CDR3 residues: CASSRTGHDYGYTF. CDR3 bases: TGTGCCAGCAGTCGGACAGGGCATGACTATGGCTACACCTTC. The chain carries TRBV28 and TRBJ1-2; 8 nucleotides line up with TRBD1. Germline V CDR1 and CDR2: MDHEN, SYDVKM. This CDR3 is 14 amino acids long. V dropped 5 bases and J dropped 3; count of bases not matched to a gene: 5.

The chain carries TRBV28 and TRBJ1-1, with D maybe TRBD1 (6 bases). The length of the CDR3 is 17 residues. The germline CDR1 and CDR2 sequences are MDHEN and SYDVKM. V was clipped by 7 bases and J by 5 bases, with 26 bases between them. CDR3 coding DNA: TGTGCCAGCACCGAAGGGGGAGCAGGTGGGGTGAGAACTGAAGCTTTCTTT. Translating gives CASTEGGAGGVRTEAFF.

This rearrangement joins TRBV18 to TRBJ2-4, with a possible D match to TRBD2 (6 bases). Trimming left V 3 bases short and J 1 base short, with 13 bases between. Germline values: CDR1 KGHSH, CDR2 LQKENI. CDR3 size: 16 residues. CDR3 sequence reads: CASSPSTRWAKNIQYF. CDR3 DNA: TGTGCCAGCTCACCCTCGACTAGGTGGGCCAAAAACATTCAGTACTTC.

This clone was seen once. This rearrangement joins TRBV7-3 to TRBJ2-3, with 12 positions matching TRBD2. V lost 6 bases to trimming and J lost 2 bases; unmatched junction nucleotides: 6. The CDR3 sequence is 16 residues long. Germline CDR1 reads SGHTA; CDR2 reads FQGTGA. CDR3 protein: CASSFGLAGITDTQYF. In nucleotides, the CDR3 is TGTGCCAGCAGTTTCGGACTAGCGGGGATCACAGATACGCAGTATTTT.

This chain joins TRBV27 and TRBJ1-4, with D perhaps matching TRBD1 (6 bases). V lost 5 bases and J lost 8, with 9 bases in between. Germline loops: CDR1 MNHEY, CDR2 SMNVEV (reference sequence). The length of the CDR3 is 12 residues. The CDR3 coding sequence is TGTGCCAGCAGTCGGGGGCACGAAAAACTGTTTTTT. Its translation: CASSRGHEKLFF.

The CDR3 region is CATSGRDRGHEQYF. DNA for the CDR3: TGTGCCACCAGCGGTCGGGACAGGGGCCACGAGCAGTACTTC. The chain has TRBV15 and TRBJ2-7; the match to TRBD1 covers 10 bases. Germline V gene lookup returns CDR1 LNHNV and CDR2 YYDKDF (reference sequence). This CDR3 has 14 residues. V gave up 5 bases and J gave up 5 bases; unmatched junction bases: 6.

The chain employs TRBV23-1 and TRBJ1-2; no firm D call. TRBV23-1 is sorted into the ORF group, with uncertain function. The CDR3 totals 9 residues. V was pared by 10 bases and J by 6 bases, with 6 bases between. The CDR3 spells CAIGDGYTF. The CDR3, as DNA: TGCGCCATTGGGGATGGCTACACCTTC.

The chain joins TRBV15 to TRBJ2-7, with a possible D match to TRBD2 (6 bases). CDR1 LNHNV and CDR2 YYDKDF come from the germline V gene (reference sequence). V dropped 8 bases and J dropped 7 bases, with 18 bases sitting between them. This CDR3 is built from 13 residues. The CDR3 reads CATRPSAVDEQYF. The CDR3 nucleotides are TGTGCCACCCGGCCTAGCGCGGTCGATGAGCAGTACTTC.

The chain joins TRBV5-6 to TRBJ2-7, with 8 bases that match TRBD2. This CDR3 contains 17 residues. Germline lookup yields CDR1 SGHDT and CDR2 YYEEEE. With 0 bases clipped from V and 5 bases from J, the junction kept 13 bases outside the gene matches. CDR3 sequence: CASSLVISAGALHEQYF. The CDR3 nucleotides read TGTGCCAGCAGCTTGGTAATCTCAGCGGGAGCCCTCCACGAGCAGTACTTC.

CDR3: CASSYGVLAGEETQYF. DNA for the CDR3: TGTGCCAGCAGCTATGGGGTGCTAGCGGGAGAGGAGACCCAGTACTTC. This chain uses TRBV7-9 with TRBJ2-5, with 10 positions matching TRBD2. V shed 4 bases and J 5 bases; nucleotides not matched to a gene: 10. Germline loops: CDR1 SEHNR, CDR2 FQNEAQ (reference sequence). This CDR3 has 16 residues.

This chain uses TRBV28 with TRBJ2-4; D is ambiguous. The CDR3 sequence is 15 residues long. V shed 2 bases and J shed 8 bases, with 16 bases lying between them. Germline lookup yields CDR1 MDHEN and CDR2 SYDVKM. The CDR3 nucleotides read TGTGCCAGCAGTTTAGGGCGTATCCATATGGACATTCAGTACTTC. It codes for CASSLGRIHMDIQYF.